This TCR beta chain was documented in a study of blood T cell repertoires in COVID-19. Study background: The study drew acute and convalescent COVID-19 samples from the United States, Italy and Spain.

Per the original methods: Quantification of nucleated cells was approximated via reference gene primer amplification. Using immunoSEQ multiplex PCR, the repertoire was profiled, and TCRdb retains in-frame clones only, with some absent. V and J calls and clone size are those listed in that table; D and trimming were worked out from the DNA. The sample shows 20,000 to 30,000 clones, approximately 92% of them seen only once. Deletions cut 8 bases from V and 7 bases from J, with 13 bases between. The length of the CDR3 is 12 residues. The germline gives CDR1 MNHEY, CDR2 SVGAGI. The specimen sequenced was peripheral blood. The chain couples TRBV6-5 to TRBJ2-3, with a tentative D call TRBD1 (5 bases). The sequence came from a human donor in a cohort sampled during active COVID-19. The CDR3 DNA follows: TGTGCCAGCGGGCAGGGTCTAAATACGCAGTATTTT. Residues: CASGQGLNTQYF.